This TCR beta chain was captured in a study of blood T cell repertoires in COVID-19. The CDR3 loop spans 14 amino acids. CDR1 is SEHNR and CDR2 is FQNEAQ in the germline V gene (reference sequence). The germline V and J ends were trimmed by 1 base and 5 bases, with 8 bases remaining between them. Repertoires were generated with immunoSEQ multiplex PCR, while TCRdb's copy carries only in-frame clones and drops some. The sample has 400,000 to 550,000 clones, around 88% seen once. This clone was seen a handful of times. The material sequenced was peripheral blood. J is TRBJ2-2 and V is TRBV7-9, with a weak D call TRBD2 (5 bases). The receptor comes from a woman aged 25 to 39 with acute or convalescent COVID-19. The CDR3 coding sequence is TGTGCCAGCAGCTTAGGGACTGCGACCGGGGAGCTGTTTTTT. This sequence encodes CASSLGTATGELFF. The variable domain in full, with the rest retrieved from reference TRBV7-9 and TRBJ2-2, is DTGVSQNPRHKITKRGQNVTFRCDPISEHNRLYWYRQTLGQGPEFLTYFQNEAQLEKSRLLSDRFSAERPKGSFSTLEIQRTEQGDSAMYLCASSLGTATGELFFGEGSRLTVL.